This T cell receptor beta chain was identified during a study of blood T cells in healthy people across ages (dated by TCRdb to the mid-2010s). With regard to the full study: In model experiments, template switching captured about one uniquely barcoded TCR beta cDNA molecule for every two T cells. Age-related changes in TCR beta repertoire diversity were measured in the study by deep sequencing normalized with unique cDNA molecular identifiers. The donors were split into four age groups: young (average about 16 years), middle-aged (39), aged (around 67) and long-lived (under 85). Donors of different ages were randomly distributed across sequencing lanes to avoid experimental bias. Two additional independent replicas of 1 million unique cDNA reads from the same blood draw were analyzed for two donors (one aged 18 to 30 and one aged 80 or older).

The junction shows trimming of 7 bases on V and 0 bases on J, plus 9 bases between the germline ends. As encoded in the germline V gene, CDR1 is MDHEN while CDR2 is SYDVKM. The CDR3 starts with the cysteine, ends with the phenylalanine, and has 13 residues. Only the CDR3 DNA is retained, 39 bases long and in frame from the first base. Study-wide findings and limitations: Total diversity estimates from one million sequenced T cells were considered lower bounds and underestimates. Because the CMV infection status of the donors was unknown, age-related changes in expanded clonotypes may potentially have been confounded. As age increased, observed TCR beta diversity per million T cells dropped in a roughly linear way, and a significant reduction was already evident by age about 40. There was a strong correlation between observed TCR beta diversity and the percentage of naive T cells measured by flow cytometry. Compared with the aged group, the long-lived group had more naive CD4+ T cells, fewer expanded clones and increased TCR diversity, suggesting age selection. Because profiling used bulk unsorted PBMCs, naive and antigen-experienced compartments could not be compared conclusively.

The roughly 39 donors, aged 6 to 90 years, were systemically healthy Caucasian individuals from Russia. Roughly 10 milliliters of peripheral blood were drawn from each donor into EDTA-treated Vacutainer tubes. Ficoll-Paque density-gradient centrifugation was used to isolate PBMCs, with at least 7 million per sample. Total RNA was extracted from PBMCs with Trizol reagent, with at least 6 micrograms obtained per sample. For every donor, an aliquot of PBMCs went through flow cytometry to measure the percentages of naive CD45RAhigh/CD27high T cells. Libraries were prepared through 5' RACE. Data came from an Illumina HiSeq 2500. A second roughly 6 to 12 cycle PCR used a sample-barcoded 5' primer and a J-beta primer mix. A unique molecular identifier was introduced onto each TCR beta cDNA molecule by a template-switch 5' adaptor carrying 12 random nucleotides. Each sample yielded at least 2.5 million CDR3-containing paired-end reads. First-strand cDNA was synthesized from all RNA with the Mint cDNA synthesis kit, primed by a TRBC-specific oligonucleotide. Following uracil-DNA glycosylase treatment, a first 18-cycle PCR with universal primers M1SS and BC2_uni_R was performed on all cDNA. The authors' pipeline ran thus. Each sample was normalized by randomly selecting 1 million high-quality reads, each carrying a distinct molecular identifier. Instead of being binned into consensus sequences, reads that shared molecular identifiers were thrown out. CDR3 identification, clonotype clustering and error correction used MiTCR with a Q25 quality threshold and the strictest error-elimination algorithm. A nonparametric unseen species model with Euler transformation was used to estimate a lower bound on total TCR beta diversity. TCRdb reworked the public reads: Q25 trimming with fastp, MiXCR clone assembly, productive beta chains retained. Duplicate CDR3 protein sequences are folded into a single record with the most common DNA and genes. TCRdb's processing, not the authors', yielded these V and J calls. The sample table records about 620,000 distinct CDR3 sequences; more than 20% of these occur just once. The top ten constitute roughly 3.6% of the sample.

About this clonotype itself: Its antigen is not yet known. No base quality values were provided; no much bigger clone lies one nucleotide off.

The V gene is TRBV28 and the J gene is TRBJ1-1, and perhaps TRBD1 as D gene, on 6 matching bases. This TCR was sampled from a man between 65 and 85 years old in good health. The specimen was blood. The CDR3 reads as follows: CASTGTLNTEAFF. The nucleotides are TGTGCCAGCACAGGGACACTGAACACTGAAGCTTTCTTT.